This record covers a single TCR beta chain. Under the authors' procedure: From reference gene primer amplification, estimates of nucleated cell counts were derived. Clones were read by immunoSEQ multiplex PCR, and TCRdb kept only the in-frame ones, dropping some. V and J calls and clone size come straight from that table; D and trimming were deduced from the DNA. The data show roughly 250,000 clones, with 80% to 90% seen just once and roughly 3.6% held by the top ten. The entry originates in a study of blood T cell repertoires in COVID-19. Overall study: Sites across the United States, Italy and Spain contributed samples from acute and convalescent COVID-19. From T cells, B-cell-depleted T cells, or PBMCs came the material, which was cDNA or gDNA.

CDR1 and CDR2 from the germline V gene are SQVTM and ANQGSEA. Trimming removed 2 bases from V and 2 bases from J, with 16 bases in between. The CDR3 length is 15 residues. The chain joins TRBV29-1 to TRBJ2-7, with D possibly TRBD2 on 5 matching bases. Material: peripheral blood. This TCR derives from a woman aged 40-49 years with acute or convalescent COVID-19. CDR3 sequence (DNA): TGCAGCGTTGAAAGCCCACTAGACCCAACCTACGAGCAGTACGTC. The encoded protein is CSVESPLDPTYEQYV.